The T cell receptor (beta chain) under discussion was sequenced for a study of regulatory T cells in long-lasting Graves disease. This clonotype was seen many times. One junction end disagrees with the germline gene, perhaps due to a read error. This CDR3 contains 13 residues. The germline CDR1 and CDR2 sequences are SNHLY and FYNNEI. Indicated time point: newly diagnosed GD, antithyroid drugs for less than 3 months. Researchers made the TCR library from RNA that was extracted from PBMCs. Construction of TCR beta libraries relied on iRepertoire HTBI primers and on Arm-PCR targeting CDR3 regions. From the multiplex PCR reads, TCRdb called clonotypes with MiXCR, one entry per CDR3 protein. The data hold 500,000 to 700,000 distinct CDR3 sequences, with less than 20% observed a single time. These data also featured in a second study, about T cells in Graves' hyperthyroidism and ophthalmopathy.

Material: peripheral blood mononuclear cells (PBMCs), obtained at new diagnosis, from a patient treated with antithyroid drugs. The receptor was isolated from a young woman with Graves disease. The chain is built from TRBV2 and TRBJ1-5; D not resolved. CDR3 coding DNA: TGTGCCAGCAGGGAAGGACCCAATCAGCCCCAGCATTTT. Amino acids: CASREGPNQPQHF.